This is a list of T cell receptor beta chains from one sample in a study of T cells in Graves' hyperthyroidism and ophthalmopathy. From the multiplex PCR reads, TCRdb called clonotypes with MiXCR, one entry per CDR3 protein. The sample has 500,000 to 800,000 distinct CDR3 sequences, over 40% seen once. The source material was peripheral blood or thyroid tissue (not recorded which). Receptors originate from an adult man with Graves' disease, either hyperthyroidism or ophthalmopathy (not recorded which). Each CDR3 is given with its conserved first and last residue. The order of the fields is V gene, D gene, J gene, clone size, CDR3 protein, CDR3 DNA. A D gene is named only where the DNA matches it firmly. Some rows mark clone size as missing; the rest say once, few, many or name a class of expanded clone.

V: TRBV2; D: TRBD2; J: TRBJ2-6; size: .; CDR3: CASTRLAGMGGANVLTF; DNA: TGTGCCAGCACTCGTCTAGCGGGAATGGGTGGGGCCAACGTCCTGACTTTC
V: TRBV29-1; D: TRBD2; J: TRBJ2-7; size: .; CDR3: CSVAHPGLATYEQYF; DNA: TGCAGCGTGGCCCATCCGGGACTAGCGACCTACGAGCAGTACTTC
V: TRBV10-3; D: .; J: TRBJ1-6; size: once; CDR3: CAIGDRDNSPLHF; DNA: TGTGCCATCGGTGACCGGGATAATTCACCCCTCCACTTT
V: TRBV20-1; D: .; J: TRBJ2-6; size: .; CDR3: CSARSGSSGANVLTF; DNA: TGCAGTGCTAGATCGGGGAGCTCTGGGGCCAACGTCCTGACTTTC
V: TRBV2; D: .; J: TRBJ1-6; size: many; CDR3: CASSDDRGAGKFGSPLHF; DNA: TGTGCCAGCAGTGATGACCGTGGGGCAGGGAAGTTCGGATCCCCCCTCCACTTT
V: TRBV20-1; D: TRBD1; J: TRBJ1-1; size: .; CDR3: CSARQGAGNTEAFF; DNA: TGCAGTGCTAGACAGGGGGCTGGGAACACTGAAGCTTTCTTT
V: TRBV7-2; D: .; J: TRBJ2-5; size: .; CDR3: CASAPRLGWETQYF; DNA: TGTGCCAGCGCGCCACGTCTGGGGTGGGAGACCCAGTACTTC
V: TRBV5-1; D: TRBD1; J: TRBJ1-2; size: few; CDR3: CASSPLGQALPGYGYTF; DNA: TGCGCCAGCAGCCCCCTAGGACAGGCCCTACCTGGCTATGGCTACACCTTC
V: TRBV24-1; D: TRBD1; J: TRBJ1-1; size: .; CDR3: CATSDSGTGANTEAFF; DNA: TGTGCCACCAGTGATTCCGGGACAGGGGCGAACACTGAAGCTTTCTTT
V: TRBV4-1; D: .; J: TRBJ2-7; size: .; CDR3: CASSQEDRRYEQYF; DNA: TGCGCCAGCAGCCAAGAAGACAGGCGCTACGAGCAGTACTTC
V: TRBV5-1; D: TRBD2; J: TRBJ2-2; size: .; CDR3: CASSIRTSGANTGELFF; DNA: TGCGCCAGCAGCATTCGGACTAGCGGAGCGAACACCGGGGAGCTGTTTTTT
V: TRBV20-1; D: TRBD1; J: TRBJ1-1; size: few; CDR3: CSARIPGQRNTEAFF; DNA: TGCAGTGCTAGGATACCGGGACAGAGGAACACTGAAGCTTTCTTT
V: TRBV7-9; D: TRBD2; J: TRBJ2-7; size: many; CDR3: CASSPRAGGSSYEQYF; DNA: TGTGCCAGCAGCCCGAGAGCGGGAGGTAGCTCCTACGAGCAGTACTTC
V: TRBV29-1; D: TRBD1; J: TRBJ1-2; size: .; CDR3: CSATLGQSYGYTF; DNA: TGCAGCGCTACTCTGGGACAGTCCTATGGCTACACCTTC
V: TRBV7-9; D: TRBD1; J: TRBJ1-1; size: few; CDR3: CASSSAILRDRGLEGAFF; DNA: TGTGCCAGCAGCTCAGCCATCCTCCGGGACAGGGGGCTAGAGGGAGCTTTCTTT
V: TRBV7-9; D: .; J: TRBJ2-5; size: many; CDR3: CASSLGAAHQETQYF; DNA: TGTGCCAGCAGCTTAGGGGCGGCACACCAAGAGACCCAGTACTTC
V: TRBV7-8; D: .; J: TRBJ2-5; size: few; CDR3: CASSFHRKETQYF; DNA: TGTGCCAGCAGCTTCCACAGAAAAGAGACCCAGTACTTC
V: TRBV20-1; D: .; J: TRBJ2-7; size: .; CDR3: CSADIGGPSEQYF; DNA: TGCAGTGCCGACATTGGTGGACCCTCCGAGCAGTACTTC
V: TRBV24-1; D: .; J: TRBJ1-1; size: many; CDR3: CATSEGTEAFF; DNA: TGTGCCACCTCAGAGGGGACTGAAGCTTTCTTT
V: TRBV2; D: TRBD1; J: TRBJ2-5; size: .; CDR3: CASTGTGGAETQYF; DNA: TGTGCCAGCACCGGGACAGGGGGTGCGGAGACCCAGTACTTC
V: TRBV7-9; D: TRBD2; J: TRBJ2-7; size: many; CDR3: CASSLEGGAGTYEQYF; DNA: TGTGCCAGCAGCTTAGAGGGAGGGGCGGGAACCTACGAGCAGTACTTC
V: TRBV24-1; D: TRBD1; J: TRBJ2-5; size: many; CDR3: CATSDTDRGETQYF; DNA: TGTGCCACCAGTGACACCGACAGGGGAGAGACCCAGTACTTC
V: TRBV19; D: TRBD1; J: TRBJ2-5; size: .; CDR3: CASSIPGQGQETQYF; DNA: TGTGCCAGTAGTATACCCGGACAGGGTCAAGAGACCCAGTACTTC
V: TRBV12-3/TRBV12-4; D: .; J: TRBJ1-1; size: few; CDR3: CASRPSTEAFF; DNA: TGTGCCAGCAGGCCCAGCACTGAAGCTTTCTTT
V: TRBV29-1; D: TRBD1; J: TRBJ1-2; size: .; CDR3: CSVEVRGTGETGYTF; DNA: TGCAGCGTTGAAGTAAGAGGGACAGGGGAAACTGGCTACACCTTC
V: TRBV25-1; D: TRBD1; J: TRBJ1-3; size: .; CDR3: CASSHPGTAGNTIYF; DNA: TGCGCCAGCAGCCACCCCGGGACAGCTGGAAACACCATATATTTT
V: TRBV9; D: .; J: TRBJ2-7; size: .; CDR3: CASSLDAAAGEQYF; DNA: TGTGCCAGCAGTTTAGATGCGGCAGCCGGCGAGCAGTACTTC
V: TRBV7-2; D: TRBD1; J: TRBJ2-2; size: .; CDR3: CASSQGQGVTGELFF; DNA: TGTGCCAGCAGCCAAGGACAGGGCGTCACCGGGGAGCTGTTTTTT
V: TRBV7-3; D: .; J: TRBJ1-1; size: few; CDR3: CASSPGHSGTEAFF; DNA: TGTGCCAGCAGCCCCGGACATTCGGGCACTGAAGCTTTCTTT
V: TRBV7-2; D: TRBD1; J: TRBJ1-1; size: few; CDR3: CASSTGTGSGNTEAFF; DNA: TGTGCCAGCAGCACCGGGACAGGGTCCGGGAACACTGAAGCTTTCTTT
V: TRBV11-2; D: .; J: TRBJ2-7; size: few; CDR3: CASSLGPTTYEQYF; DNA: TGTGCCAGCAGCTTGGGACCGACGACCTACGAGCAGTACTTC
V: TRBV12-3/TRBV12-4; D: .; J: TRBJ1-5; size: .; CDR3: CASSARRGVSNQPQHF; DNA: TGTGCCAGCAGTGCCAGGAGGGGAGTTAGCAATCAGCCCCAGCATTTT
V: TRBV25-1; D: .; J: TRBJ1-4; size: .; CDR3: CASVGADGTNEKLFF; DNA: TGTGCCAGCGTTGGGGCAGACGGGACTAATGAAAAACTGTTTTTT
V: TRBV10-3; D: TRBD1; J: TRBJ2-7; size: many; CDR3: CAINQGALDEQYF; DNA: TGTGCCATCAACCAGGGGGCTCTGGACGAGCAGTACTTC
V: TRBV7-9; D: TRBD1; J: TRBJ1-2; size: .; CDR3: CASSPQGNTYGYTF; DNA: TGTGCCAGCAGCCCACAGGGGAACACCTACGGCTACACCTTC
V: TRBV20-1; D: TRBD2; J: TRBJ2-3; size: .; CDR3: CSARDIGGGAGTQYF; DNA: TGCAGTGCTAGAGATATTGGCGGGGGGGCAGGTACGCAGTATTTT
V: TRBV12-5; D: TRBD1; J: TRBJ1-1; size: few; CDR3: CASGTQPRDSLDF; DNA: TGTGCTAGTGGCACACAACCCCGGGACAGCCTTGACTTT
V: TRBV2; D: .; J: TRBJ1-3; size: many; CDR3: CASSVTGTGSGNTIYF; DNA: TGTGCCAGCAGTGTAACAGGGACGGGCTCTGGAAACACCATATATTTT
V: TRBV2; D: TRBD2; J: TRBJ2-2; size: few; CDR3: CASSEFLAGVGGELFF; DNA: TGTGCCAGCAGTGAATTCCTAGCGGGAGTCGGCGGGGAGCTGTTTTTT
V: TRBV12-3/TRBV12-4; D: .; J: TRBJ2-7; size: few; CDR3: CASSLPQRPYEQYF; DNA: TGTGCCAGCAGTCTGCCGCAGAGGCCCTACGAGCAGTACTTC
V: TRBV24-1; D: .; J: TRBJ2-3; size: .; CDR3: CATSRATDTQYF; DNA: TGTGCCACCAGTAGGGCGACAGATACGCAGTATTTT
V: TRBV10-3; D: .; J: TRBJ2-5; size: .; CDR3: CAISALGQPQYF; DNA: TGTGCCATCAGTGCTCTTGGGCAGCCCCAGTACTTC
V: TRBV7-8; D: TRBD1; J: TRBJ1-6; size: few; CDR3: CASSRHRGLGNSPLHF; DNA: TGTGCCAGCAGCCGTCACAGGGGGCTGGGTAATTCACCCCTCCACTTT
V: TRBV19; D: TRBD1; J: TRBJ1-1; size: .; CDR3: CASSIWGRGITEAFF; DNA: TGTGCCAGTAGTATTTGGGGCAGGGGGATCACTGAAGCTTTCTTT
V: TRBV11-2; D: TRBD1; J: TRBJ1-3; size: many; CDR3: CASSLTGARGNTIYF; DNA: TGTGCCAGCAGCTTAACAGGGGCGCGGGGAAACACCATATATTTT
V: TRBV7-3; D: TRBD1; J: TRBJ1-6; size: once; CDR3: CASHYFGTANSPLHF; DNA: TGTGCCAGCCACTACTTCGGGACAGCTAATTCACCCCTCCACTTT
V: TRBV15; D: .; J: TRBJ2-5; size: once; CDR3: CATSRGRTAGETQYF; DNA: TGTGCCACCAGCAGAGGCAGGACAGCGGGGGAGACCCAGTACTTC
V: TRBV7-9; D: .; J: TRBJ1-1; size: many; CDR3: CASSSPVFEAFF; DNA: TGTGCCAGCAGCTCTCCGGTCTTTGAAGCTTTCTTT
V: TRBV20-1; D: TRBD2; J: TRBJ2-7; size: .; CDR3: CSAWPLTSEMYEQYF; DNA: TGCAGTGCTTGGCCCCTGACTAGCGAAATGTACGAGCAGTACTTC
V: TRBV12-3/TRBV12-4; D: TRBD2; J: TRBJ2-2; size: .; CDR3: CASSMTSGHTGELFF; DNA: TGTGCCAGCAGTATGACTAGCGGTCACACCGGGGAGCTGTTTTTT
V: TRBV24-1; D: .; J: TRBJ2-7; size: many; CDR3: CATSDPGGQRGEQYF; DNA: TGTGCCACCAGTGATCCGGGCGGACAGAGGGGCGAGCAGTACTTC
V: TRBV7-8; D: TRBD1; J: TRBJ1-2; size: .; CDR3: CASTATGTGRYGYTF; DNA: TGTGCCAGTACCGCCACCGGGACAGGGAGGTATGGCTACACCTTC
V: TRBV12-3/TRBV12-4; D: .; J: TRBJ1-1; size: .; CDR3: CASSSGALNTEAFF; DNA: TGTGCCAGCAGCTCTGGAGCGCTGAACACTGAAGCTTTCTTT
V: TRBV10-2; D: .; J: TRBJ1-2; size: .; CDR3: CASRLQGVSYGYTF; DNA: TGCGCCAGCAGGCTACAGGGAGTCTCCTATGGCTACACCTTC
V: TRBV10-3; D: .; J: TRBJ2-2; size: .; CDR3: CAISDGELFF; DNA: TGTGCCATCAGTGACGGGGAGCTGTTTTTT
V: TRBV7-9; D: .; J: TRBJ1-1; size: .; CDR3: CASSSNPLSGLGEAFF; DNA: TGTGCCAGCAGCTCGAACCCTCTTTCGGGGTTAGGTGAAGCTTTCTTT